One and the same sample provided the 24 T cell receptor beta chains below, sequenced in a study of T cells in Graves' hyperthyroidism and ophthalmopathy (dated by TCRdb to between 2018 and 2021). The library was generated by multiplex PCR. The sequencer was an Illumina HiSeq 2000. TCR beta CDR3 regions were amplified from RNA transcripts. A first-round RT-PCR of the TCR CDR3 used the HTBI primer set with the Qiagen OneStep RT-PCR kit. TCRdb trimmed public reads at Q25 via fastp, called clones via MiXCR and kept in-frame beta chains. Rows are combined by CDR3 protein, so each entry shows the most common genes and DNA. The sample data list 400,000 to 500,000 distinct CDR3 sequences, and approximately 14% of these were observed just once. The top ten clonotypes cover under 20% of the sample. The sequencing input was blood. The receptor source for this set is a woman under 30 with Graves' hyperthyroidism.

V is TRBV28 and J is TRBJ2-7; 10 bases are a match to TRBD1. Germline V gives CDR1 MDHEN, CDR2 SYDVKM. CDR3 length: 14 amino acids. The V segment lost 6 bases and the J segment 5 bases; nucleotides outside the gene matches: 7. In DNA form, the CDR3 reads TGTGCCAGCAGGCGGGACAGGGGCCGCCACGAGCAGTACTTC. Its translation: CASRRDRGRHEQYF.

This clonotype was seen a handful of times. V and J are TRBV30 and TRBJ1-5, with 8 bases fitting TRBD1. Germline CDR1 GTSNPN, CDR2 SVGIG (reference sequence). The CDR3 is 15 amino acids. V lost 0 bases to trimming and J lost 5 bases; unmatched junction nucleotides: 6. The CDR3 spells CAWSVTTGDYQPQHF. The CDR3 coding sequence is TGTGCCTGGAGTGTAACGACAGGGGATTATCAGCCCCAGCATTTT.

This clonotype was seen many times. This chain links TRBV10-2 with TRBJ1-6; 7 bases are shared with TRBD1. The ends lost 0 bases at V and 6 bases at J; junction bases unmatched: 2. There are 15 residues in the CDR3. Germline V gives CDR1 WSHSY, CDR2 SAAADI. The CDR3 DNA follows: TGCGCCAGCAGTGAGTCTACAGGGGTTAATTCACCCCTCCACTTT. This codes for CASSESTGVNSPLHF.

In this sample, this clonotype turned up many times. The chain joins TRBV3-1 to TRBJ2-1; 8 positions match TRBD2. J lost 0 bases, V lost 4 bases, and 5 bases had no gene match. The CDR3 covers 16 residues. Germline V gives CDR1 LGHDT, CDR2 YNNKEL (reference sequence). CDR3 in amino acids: CASSLIAGHSYNEQFF. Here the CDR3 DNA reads TGTGCCAGCAGCCTCATAGCGGGGCACTCCTACAATGAGCAGTTCTTC.

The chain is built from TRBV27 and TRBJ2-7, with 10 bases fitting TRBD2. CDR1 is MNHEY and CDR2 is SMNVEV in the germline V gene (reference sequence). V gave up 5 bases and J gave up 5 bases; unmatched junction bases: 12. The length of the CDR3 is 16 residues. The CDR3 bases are TGTGCCAGCAGTGGCCCCTGGACTAGCGGAAAAAACGAGCAGTACTTC. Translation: CASSGPWTSGKNEQYF.

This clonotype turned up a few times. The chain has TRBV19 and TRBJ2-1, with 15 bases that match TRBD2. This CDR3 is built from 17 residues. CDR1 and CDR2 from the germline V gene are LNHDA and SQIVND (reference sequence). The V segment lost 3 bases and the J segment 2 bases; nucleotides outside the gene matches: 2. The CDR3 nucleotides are TGTGCCAGTAGTATGTGGACTAGCGGGAGGGCCTACAATGAGCAGTTCTTC. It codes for CASSMWTSGRAYNEQFF.

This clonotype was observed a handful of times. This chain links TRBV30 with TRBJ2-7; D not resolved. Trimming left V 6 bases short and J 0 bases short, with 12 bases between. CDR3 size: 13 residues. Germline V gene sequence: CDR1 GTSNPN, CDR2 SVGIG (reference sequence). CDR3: CACSSWGSYEQYV. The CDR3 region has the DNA TGTGCCTGTTCATCCTGGGGCTCCTACGAGCAGTACGTC.

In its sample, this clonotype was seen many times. The CDR3 region is CASSWGDKGSPLHF. The CDR3 DNA reads TGCGCCAGCAGCTGGGGGGACAAAGGTTCACCCCTCCACTTT. This chain uses TRBV5-1 with TRBJ1-6; a possible D gene is TRBD1 (6 bases). V was cut by 3 bases and J by 9 bases, with 13 bases left in between. CDR1 SGHRS and CDR2 YFSETQ come from the germline V gene. The CDR3 is made up of 14 amino acids.

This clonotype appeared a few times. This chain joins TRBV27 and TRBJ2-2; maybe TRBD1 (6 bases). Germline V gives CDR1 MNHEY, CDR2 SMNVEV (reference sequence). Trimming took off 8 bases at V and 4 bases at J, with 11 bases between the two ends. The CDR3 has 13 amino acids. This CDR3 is CASQRGGTGELFF. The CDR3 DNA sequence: TGTGCCAGCCAAAGAGGGGGCACCGGGGAGCTGTTTTTT.

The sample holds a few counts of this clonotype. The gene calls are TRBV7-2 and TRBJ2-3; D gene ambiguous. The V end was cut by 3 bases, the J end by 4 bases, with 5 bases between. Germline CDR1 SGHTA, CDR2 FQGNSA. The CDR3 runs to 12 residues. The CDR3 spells CASSLPPDTQYF. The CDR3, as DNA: TGTGCCAGCAGCTTGCCCCCAGATACGCAGTATTTT.

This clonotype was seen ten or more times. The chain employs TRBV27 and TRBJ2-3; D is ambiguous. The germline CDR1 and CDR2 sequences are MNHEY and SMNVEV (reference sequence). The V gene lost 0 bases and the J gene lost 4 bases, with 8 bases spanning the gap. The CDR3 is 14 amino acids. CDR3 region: CASSLSIGPDTQYF. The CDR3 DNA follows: TGTGCCAGCAGTTTATCGATCGGGCCAGATACGCAGTATTTT.

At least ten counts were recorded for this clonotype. The DNA of the CDR3 is TGTGCCAGCACCGCCTCCCCGGGGGACTCATACAATGAGCAGTTCTTC. Residues: CASTASPGDSYNEQFF. The gene calls are TRBV28 and TRBJ2-1, with D perhaps matching TRBD2 (6 bases). V was shortened by 7 bases and J by 4 bases, with 20 bases between the two germline ends. The CDR3 runs 16 residues. From germline, CDR1 is MDHEN and CDR2 SYDVKM.

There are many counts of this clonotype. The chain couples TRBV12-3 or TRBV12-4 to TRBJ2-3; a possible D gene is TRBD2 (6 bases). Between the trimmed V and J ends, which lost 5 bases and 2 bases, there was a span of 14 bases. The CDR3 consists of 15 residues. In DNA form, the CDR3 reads TGTGCCAGCAGTCCAGCGGGTCGCGCCACAGATACGCAGTATTTT. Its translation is CASSPAGRATDTQYF.

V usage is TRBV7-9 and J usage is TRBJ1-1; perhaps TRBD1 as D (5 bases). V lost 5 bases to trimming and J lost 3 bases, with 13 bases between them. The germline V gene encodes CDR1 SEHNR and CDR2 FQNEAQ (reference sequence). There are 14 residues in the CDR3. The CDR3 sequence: CASSQGRMDTEAFF. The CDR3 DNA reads TGTGCCAGCAGCCAGGGACGGATGGACACTGAAGCTTTCTTT.

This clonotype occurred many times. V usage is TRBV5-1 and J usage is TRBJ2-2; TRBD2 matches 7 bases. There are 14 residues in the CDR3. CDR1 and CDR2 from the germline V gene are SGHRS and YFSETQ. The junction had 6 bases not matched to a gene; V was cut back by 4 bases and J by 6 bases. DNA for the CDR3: TGCGCCAGCAGCCCCGAGCGGGGTTCCGGGGAGCTGTTTTTT. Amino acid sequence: CASSPERGSGELFF.

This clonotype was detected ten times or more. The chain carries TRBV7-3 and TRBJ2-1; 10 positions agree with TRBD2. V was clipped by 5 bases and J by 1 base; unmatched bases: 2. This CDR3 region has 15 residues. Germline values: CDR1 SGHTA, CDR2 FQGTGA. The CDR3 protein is CASSTTSGSYNEQFF. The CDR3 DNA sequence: TGTGCCAGCAGCACGACTAGCGGGTCCTACAATGAGCAGTTCTTC.

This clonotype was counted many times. The CDR3 nucleotides are TGTGCCAGCAGCGCCCAGGGGGCATCTAATGAAAAACTGTTTTTT. Protein product: CASSAQGASNEKLFF. V and J are TRBV9 and TRBJ1-4, with TRBD1 matching 8 bases. Germline V gives CDR1 SGDLS, CDR2 YYNGEE. The CDR3 loop spans 15 amino acids. V lost 3 bases, J lost 3 bases, and 4 bases stayed unmatched.

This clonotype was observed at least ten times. The CDR3, as DNA: TGTGCCAGCAGTTTATCTATGCCCTACTTCACAGATACGCAGTATTTT. Its translation: CASSLSMPYFTDTQYF. J is TRBJ2-3 and V is TRBV27; no firm D call. Germline CDR1 reads MNHEY; CDR2 reads SMNVEV (reference sequence). The CDR3 totals 16 residues. V lost 0 bases and J 2 bases, leaving 12 bases between the germline ends.

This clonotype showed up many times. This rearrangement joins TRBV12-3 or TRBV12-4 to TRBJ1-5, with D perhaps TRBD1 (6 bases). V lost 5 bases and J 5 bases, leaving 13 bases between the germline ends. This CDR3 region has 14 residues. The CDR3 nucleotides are TGTGCCAGCAGTGGCACCAGGGGCGATCAGCCCCAGCATTTT. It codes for CASSGTRGDQPQHF.

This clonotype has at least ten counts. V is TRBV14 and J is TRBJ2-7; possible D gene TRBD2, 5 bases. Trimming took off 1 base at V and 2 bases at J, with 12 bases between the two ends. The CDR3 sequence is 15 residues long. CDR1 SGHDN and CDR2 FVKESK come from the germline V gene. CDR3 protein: CASSQVVSGAYEQYF. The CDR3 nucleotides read TGTGCCAGCAGCCAAGTCGTAAGCGGTGCCTACGAGCAGTACTTC.

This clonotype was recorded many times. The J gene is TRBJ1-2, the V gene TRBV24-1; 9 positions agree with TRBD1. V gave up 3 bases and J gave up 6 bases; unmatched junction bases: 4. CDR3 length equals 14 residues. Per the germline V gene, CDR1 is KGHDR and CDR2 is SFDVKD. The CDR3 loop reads CATSDGTGLDGYTF. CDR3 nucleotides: TGTGCCACCAGTGATGGGACAGGGTTGGATGGCTACACCTTC.

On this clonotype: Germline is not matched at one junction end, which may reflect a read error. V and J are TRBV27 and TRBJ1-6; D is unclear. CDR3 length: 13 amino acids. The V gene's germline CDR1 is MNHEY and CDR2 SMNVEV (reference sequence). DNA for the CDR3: TGTGTCAGCCGGTTCGGGCCAAATTCACCCCTCCACTTT. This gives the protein CVSRFGPNSPLHF.

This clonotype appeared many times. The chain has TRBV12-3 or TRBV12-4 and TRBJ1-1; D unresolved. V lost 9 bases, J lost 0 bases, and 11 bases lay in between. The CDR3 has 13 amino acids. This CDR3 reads CASALSVNTEAFF. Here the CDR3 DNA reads TGTGCCAGTGCTCTTTCTGTGAACACTGAAGCTTTCTTT.

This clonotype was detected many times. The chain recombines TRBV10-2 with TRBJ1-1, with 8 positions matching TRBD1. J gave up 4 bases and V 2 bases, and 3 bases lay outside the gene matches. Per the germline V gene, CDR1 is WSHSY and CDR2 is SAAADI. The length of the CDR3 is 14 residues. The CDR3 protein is CASSEGQGLTEAFF. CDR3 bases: TGCGCCAGCAGTGAGGGACAGGGACTCACTGAAGCTTTCTTT.